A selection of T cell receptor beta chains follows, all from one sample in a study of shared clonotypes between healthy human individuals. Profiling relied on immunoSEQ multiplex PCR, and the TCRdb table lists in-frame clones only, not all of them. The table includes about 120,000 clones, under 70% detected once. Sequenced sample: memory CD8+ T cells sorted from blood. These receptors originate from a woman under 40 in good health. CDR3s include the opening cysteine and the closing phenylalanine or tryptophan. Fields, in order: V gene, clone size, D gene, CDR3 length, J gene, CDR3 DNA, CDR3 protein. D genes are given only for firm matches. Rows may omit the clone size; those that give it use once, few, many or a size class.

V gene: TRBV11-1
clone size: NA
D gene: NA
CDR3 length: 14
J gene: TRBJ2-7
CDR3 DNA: TGTGCCAGCAGCCCCGAGAATTTCGGCTACGAGCAGTACTTC
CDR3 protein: CASSPENFGYEQYF

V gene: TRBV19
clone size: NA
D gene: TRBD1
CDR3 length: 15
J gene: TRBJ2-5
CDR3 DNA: TGTGCCAGTAGTATTGTTGGGACAGGAAGAGAGACCCAGTACTTC
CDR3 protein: CASSIVGTGRETQYF

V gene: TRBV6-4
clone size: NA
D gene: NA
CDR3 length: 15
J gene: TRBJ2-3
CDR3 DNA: TGTGCCAGCAGTGTTGGGGGCGCAGACACAGATACGCAGTATTTT
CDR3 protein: CASSVGGADTDTQYF

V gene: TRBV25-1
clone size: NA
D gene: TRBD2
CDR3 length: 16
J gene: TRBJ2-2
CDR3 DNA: TGTGCCAGTAGGGGACTAGCGGGATGGAACACCGGGGAGCTGTTTTTT
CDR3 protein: CASRGLAGWNTGELFF

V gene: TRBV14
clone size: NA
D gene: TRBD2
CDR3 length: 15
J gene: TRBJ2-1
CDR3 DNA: TGTGCTAGCAGCCAATTAGCGGGATCAGCCAATGAGCAGTTCTTC
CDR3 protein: CASSQLAGSANEQFF

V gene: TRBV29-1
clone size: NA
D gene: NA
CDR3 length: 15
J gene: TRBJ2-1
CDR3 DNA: TGCAGCGTTCGTGAGGACGGAACCAGTTACAATGAGCAGTTCTTC
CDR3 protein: CSVREDGTSYNEQFF

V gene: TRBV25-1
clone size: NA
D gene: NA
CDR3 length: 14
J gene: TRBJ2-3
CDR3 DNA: TGTGCCAGCAGTATGACAGGTCGCACAGATACGCAGTATTTT
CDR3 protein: CASSMTGRTDTQYF

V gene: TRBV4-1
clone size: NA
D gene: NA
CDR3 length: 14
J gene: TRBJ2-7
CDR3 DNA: TGCGCCAGCGCACAGAGGGCGACCTCCTACGAGCAGTACTTC
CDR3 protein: CASAQRATSYEQYF

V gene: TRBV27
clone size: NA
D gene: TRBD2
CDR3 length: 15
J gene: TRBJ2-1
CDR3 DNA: TGTGCCAGCAGTTTAGGGACTAGCAACTACAATGAGCAGTTCTTC
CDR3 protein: CASSLGTSNYNEQFF

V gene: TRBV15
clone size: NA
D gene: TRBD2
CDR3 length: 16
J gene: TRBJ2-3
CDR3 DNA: TGTGCCACCAGCAGGAAACTGAGCGGGACCACAGATACGCAGTATTTT
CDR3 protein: CATSRKLSGTTDTQYF

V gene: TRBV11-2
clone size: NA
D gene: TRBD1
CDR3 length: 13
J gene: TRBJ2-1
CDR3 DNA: TGTGCCAGCAGACCACAGGGGGCCGGTGAGCAGTTCTTC
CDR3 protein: CASRPQGAGEQFF

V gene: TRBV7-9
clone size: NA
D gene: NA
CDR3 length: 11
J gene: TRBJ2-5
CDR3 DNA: TGTGCCAGCAGCTCCCAAGAGACCCAGTACTTC
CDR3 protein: CASSSQETQYF

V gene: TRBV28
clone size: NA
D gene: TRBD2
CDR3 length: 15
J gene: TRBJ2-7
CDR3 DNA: TGTGCCAGCAGCCAATGGACTAGCGGGAGCAACGAGCAGTACTTC
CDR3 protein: CASSQWTSGSNEQYF

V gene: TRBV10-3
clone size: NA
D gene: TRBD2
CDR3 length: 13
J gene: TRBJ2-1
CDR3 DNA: TGTGCCATCGGGAGGACTAGCTCAAATGAGCAGTTCTTC
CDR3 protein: CAIGRTSSNEQFF

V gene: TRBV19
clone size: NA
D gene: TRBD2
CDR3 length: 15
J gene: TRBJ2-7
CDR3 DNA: TGTGCCAGTAGTCCGTACGGGGCGGGAGGCGGAGAGCAGTACTTC
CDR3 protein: CASSPYGAGGGEQYF

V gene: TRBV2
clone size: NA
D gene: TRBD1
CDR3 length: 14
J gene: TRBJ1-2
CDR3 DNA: TGTGCCAGCAGTGACCCGGACAGGTACTATGGCTACACCTTC
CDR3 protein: CASSDPDRYYGYTF

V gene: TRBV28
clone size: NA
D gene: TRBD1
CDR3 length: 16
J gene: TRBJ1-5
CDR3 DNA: TGTGCCAGCAGTCCGCCTCCGGGACAGGGGGCATGGTCCCAGCATTTT
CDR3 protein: CASSPPPGQGAWSQHF

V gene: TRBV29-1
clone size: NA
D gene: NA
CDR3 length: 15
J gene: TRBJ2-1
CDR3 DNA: TGCAGCGTTGCCCGGACAGACCTAAACTACAATGAGCAGTTCTTC
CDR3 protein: CSVARTDLNYNEQFF

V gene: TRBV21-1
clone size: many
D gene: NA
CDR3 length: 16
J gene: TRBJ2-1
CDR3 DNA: TGTGCCAGCAGCAGATTGATGGGACGGCCCAAAGGGGAGCAGTTCTTC
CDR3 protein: CASSRLMGRPKGEQFF

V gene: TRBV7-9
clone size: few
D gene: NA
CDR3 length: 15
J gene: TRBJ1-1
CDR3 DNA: TGTGCCAGCAGCTTAACCTCCGGGGGTTTAAAGGAAGCTTTCTTT
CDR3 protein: CASSLTSGGLKEAFF

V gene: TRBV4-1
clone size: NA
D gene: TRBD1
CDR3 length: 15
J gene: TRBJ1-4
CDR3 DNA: TGCGCCAGCAGCCAAGACAGGGGGCACGGCGAAAAACTGTTTTTT
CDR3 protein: CASSQDRGHGEKLFF

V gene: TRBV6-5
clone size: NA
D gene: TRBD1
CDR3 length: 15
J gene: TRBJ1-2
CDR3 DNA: TGTGCCAGCAGTTACTCGAGGACAGGGTTTTCTGGCTACACCTTC
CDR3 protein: CASSYSRTGFSGYTF

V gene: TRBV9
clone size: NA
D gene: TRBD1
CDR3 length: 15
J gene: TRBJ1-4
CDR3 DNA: TGTGCCAGCAGCCTTAGAGGGGACAGGGGGGAAAAACTGTTTTTT
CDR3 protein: CASSLRGDRGEKLFF

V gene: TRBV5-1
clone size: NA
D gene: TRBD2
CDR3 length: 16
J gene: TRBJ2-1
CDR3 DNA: TGCGCCAGCAGCTTGGTGGTTAGCGGGAGAAGTAATGAGCAGTTCTTC
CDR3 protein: CASSLVVSGRSNEQFF

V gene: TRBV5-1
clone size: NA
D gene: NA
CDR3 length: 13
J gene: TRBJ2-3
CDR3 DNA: TGCGCCAACCCGGGACCACCATCTGATACGCAGTATTTT
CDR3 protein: CANPGPPSDTQYF

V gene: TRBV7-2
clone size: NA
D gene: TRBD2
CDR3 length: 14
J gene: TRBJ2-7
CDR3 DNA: TGTGCCAGCAGAAGGACTAGCGACCACTACGAGCAGTACTTC
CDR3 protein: CASRRTSDHYEQYF

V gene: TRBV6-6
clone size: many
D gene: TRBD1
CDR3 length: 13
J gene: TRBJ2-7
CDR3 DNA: TGTGCCAGCAGTGGGCAGGGGGCGACCGAGCAGTACTTC
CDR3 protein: CASSGQGATEQYF

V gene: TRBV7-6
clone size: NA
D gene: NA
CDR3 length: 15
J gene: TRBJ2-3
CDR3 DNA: TGTGCCAGCAGCTTATTGGGGCGGAACACAGATACGCAGTATTTT
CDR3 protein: CASSLLGRNTDTQYF

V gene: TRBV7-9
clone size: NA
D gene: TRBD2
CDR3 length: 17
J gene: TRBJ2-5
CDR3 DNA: TGTGCCAGCAGCTTAAGAATCCGACTAGCCAACCAAGAGACCCAGTACTTC
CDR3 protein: CASSLRIRLANQETQYF

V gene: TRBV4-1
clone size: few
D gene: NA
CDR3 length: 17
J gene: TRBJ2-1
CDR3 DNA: TGCGCCAGCAGCCCCTTGGGTAGCGGTAGCTCCTACAATGAGCAGTTCTTC
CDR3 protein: CASSPLGSGSSYNEQFF

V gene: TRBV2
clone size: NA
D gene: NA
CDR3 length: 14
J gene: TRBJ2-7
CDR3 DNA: TGTGCCAGCAGTGAACCGTACAGTCCATACGAGCAGTACTTC
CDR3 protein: CASSEPYSPYEQYF

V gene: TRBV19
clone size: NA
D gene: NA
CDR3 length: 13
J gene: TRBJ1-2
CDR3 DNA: TGTGCCAGTGGGGACGGAACTAACTATGGCTACACCTTC
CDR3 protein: CASGDGTNYGYTF

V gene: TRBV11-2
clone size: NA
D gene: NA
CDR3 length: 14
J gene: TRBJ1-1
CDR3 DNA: TGTGCCAGCAGCTTAGGCCCGCGGAACACTGAAGCTTTCTTT
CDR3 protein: CASSLGPRNTEAFF

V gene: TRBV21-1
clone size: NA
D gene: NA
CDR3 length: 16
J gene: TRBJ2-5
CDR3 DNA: TGTGCCAGCAGCAGGTTGGGTGGTCGAATTAAAGAGACCCAGTACTTC
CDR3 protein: CASSRLGGRIKETQYF

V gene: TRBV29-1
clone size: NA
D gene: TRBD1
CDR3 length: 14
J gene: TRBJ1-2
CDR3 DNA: TGCAGCGTTGAAGAAGGGTCCGACAGGGGTGGCTACACCTTC
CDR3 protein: CSVEEGSDRGGYTF